The 5 T cell receptor beta chains given below trace back to one sample, sequenced in a study of cytomegalovirus exposure and HLA in healthy donors. This PCR relied on a set of 60 Vbeta primers and 13 Jbeta primers. The method was immunoSEQ multiplex PCR; TCRdb's version includes in-frame clones alone and lacks a portion of them. In the table there are about 180,000 clones, 70% to 75% of which are singletons. The sequencing input was PBMCs. Receptor source: a male donor in good health and CMV-seronegative.

This chain connects TRBV28 to TRBJ1-5; tentative D call: TRBD1 (6 bases). CDR3 size: 13 residues. V was clipped by 5 bases and J by 7 bases, with 12 bases between them. CDR1 MDHEN and CDR2 SYDVKM come from the germline V gene. CDR3 amino acids: CASSDAGEQPQHF. In DNA form, the CDR3 reads TGTGCCAGCAGTGATGCAGGGGAACAGCCCCAGCATTTT.

This clone was observed a few times. V gene TRBV25-1 combines with J gene TRBJ1-5, with D unclear. V was cut by 4 bases and J by 9 bases, with 10 bases left in between. The CDR3 totals 12 residues. Germline CDR1 MGHDK, CDR2 SYGVNS. The CDR3 is CASSGAAGPQHF. The CDR3 DNA is TGTGCCAGCAGTGGGGCCGCTGGGCCCCAGCATTTT.

The V call is TRBV28, the J call TRBJ2-2, with 12 bases lining up with TRBD2. The V segment lost 7 bases and the J segment 7 bases; nucleotides outside the gene matches: 4. The CDR3 has 14 residues. Germline CDR1 MDHEN, CDR2 SYDVKM. The DNA for the CDR3 is TGTGCCAGCACCCTAGCGGGAGGGTTCGGGGAGCTGTTTTTT. This encodes CASTLAGGFGELFF. Supplemented by reference TRBV28 and TRBJ2-2, the full variable domain reads DVKVTQSSRYLVKRTGEKVFLECVQDMDHENMFWYRQDPGLGLRLIYFSYDVKMKEKGDIPEGYSVSREKKERFSLILESASTNQTSMYLCASTLAGGFGELFFGEGSRLTVL.

This clone was recorded once. The rearrangement uses TRBV6-5 and TRBJ1-2; TRBD1 matches at 9 bases. Germline trimming cut 11 bases from V and 4 bases from J; bases unmatched to any gene: 5. The CDR3 length is 12 residues. Germline lookup yields CDR1 MNHEY and CDR2 SVGAGI. The DNA for the CDR3 is TGTGCCCTAGGACAGGGGCCCTATGGCTACACCTTC. Amino acid sequence: CALGQGPYGYTF.

V usage is TRBV28 and J usage is TRBJ1-2, with TRBD1 matching over 9 bases. The trim removed 6 bases at V and 4 bases at J, leaving 9 bases unmatched. Germline V gene data show CDR1 as MDHEN and CDR2 as SYDVKM. The CDR3 length is 15 residues. The CDR3: CASRKTGGAGYGYTF. The CDR3 DNA is TGTGCCAGCAGGAAAACAGGGGGCGCAGGCTATGGCTACACCTTC.